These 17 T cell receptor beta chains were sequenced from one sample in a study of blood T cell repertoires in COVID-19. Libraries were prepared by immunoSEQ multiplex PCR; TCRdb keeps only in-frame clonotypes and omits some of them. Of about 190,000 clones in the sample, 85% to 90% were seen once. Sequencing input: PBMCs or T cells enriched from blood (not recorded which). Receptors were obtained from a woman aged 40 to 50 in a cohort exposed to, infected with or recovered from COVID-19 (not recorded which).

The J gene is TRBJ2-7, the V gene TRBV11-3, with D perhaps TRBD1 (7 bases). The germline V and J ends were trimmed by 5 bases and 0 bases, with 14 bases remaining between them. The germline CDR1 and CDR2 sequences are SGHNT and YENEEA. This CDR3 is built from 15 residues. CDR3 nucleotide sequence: TGTGCCAGCAGCCTGGGGCGGGACAGCTCCTACGAGCAGTACTTC. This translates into CASSLGRDSSYEQYF. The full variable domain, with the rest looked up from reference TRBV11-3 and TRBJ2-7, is EAGVVQSPRYKIIEKKQPVAFWCNPISGHNTLYWYLQNLGQGPELLIRYENEEAVDDSQLPKDRFSAERLKGVDSTLKIQPAELGDSAVYLCASSLGRDSSYEQYFGPGTRLTVT.

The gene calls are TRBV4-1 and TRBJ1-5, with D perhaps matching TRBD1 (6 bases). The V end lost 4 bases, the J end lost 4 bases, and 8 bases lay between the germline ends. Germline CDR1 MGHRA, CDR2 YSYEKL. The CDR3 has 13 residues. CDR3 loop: CASSPTGNQPQHF. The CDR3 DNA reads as TGCGCCAGCAGCCCAACAGGGAATCAGCCCCAGCATTTT.

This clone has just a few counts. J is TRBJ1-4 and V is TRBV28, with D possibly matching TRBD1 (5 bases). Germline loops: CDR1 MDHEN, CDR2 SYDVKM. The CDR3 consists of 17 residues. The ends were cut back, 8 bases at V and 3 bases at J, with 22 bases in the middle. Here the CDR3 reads CASAGTVPPTPNEKLFF. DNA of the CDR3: TGTGCCAGCGCTGGGACTGTCCCCCCCACACCTAATGAAAAACTGTTTTTT.

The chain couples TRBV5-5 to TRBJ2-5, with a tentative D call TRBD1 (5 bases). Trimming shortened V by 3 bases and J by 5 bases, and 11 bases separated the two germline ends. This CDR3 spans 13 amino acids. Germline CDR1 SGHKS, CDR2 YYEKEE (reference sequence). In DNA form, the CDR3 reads TGTGCCAGCAGCTCCTCAGGGTCGGAGACCCAGTACTTC. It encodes CASSSSGSETQYF.

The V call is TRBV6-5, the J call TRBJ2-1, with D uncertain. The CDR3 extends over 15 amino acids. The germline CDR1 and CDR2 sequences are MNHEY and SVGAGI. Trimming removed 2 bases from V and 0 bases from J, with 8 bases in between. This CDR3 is CASSYSTSSYNEQFF. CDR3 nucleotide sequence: TGTGCCAGCAGTTACAGTACGAGCTCCTACAATGAGCAGTTCTTC.

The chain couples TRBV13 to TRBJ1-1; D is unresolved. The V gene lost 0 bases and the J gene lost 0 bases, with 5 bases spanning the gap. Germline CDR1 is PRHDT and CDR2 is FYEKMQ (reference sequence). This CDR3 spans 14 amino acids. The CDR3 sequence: CASSLGTLNTEAFF. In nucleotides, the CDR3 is TGTGCCAGCAGCTTAGGGACACTGAACACTGAAGCTTTCTTT.

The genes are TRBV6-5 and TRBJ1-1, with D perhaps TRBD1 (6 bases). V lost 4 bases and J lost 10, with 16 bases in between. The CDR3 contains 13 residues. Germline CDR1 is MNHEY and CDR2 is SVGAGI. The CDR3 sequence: CASSFQTQGRAFF. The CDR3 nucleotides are TGTGCCAGCAGTTTCCAGACACAGGGAAGAGCTTTCTTT.

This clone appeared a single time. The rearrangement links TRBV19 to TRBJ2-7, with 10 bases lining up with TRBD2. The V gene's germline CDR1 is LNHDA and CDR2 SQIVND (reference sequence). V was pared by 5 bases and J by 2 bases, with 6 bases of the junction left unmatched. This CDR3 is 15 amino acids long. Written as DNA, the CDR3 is TGTGCCAGTAGTCCAGCGGGGGGGCGGGCCTACGAGCAGTACTTC. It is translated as CASSPAGGRAYEQYF.

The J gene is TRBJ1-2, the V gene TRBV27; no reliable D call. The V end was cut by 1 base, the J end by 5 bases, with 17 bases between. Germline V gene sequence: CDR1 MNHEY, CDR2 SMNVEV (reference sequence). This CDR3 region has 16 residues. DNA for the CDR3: TGTGCCAGCAGTTTATTCGGTCGAGACAACCTTTATGGCTACACCTTC. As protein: CASSLFGRDNLYGYTF.

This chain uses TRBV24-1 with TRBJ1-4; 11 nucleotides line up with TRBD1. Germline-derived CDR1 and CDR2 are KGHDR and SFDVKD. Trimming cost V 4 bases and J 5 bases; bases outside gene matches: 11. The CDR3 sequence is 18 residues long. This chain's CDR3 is CATSDSSGTGGTNEKLFF. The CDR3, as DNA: TGTGCCACCAGTGACTCTTCCGGGACAGGGGGAACCAATGAAAAACTGTTTTTT.

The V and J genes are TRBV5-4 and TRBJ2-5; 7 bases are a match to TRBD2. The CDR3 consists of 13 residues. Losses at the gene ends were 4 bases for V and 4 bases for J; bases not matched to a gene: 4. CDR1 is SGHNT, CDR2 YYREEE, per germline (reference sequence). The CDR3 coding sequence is TGTGCCAGCAGCCCAAGGGAGGGAGAGACCCAGTACTTC. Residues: CASSPREGETQYF.

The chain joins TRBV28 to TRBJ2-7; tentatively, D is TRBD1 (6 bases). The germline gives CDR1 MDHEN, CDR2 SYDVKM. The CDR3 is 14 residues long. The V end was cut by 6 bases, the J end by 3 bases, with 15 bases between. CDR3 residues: CASRGGGSFYEQYF. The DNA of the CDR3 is TGTGCCAGCAGGGGTGGGGGCAGCTTCTACGAGCAGTACTTC.

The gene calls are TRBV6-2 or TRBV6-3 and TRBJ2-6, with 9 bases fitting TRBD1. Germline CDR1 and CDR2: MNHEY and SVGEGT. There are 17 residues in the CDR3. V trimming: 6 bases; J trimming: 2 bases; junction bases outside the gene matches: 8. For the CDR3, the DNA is TGTGCCAGCAGCCGGGACAGGGCAGGAGCTGGGGCCAACGTCCTGACTTTC. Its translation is CASSRDRAGAGANVLTF.

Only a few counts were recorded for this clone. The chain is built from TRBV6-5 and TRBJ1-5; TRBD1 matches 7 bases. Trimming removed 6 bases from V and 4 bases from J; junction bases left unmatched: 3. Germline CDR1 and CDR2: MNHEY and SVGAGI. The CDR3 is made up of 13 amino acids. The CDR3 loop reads CASSETGNQPQHF. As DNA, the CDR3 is TGTGCCAGCAGCGAGACAGGGAATCAGCCCCAGCATTTT.

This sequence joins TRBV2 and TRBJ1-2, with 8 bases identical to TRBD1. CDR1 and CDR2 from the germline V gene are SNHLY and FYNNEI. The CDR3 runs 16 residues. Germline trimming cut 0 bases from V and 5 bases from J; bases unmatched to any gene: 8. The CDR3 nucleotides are TGTGCCAGCAGTGAAGCGCAGCCAGGGGGCCGGTATGGCTACACCTTC. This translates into CASSEAQPGGRYGYTF. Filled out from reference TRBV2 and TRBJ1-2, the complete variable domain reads EPEVTQTPSHQVTQMGQEVILRCVPISNHLYFYWYRQILGQKVEFLVSFYNNEISEKSEIFDDQFSVERPDGSNFTLKIRSTKLEDSAMYFCASSEAQPGGRYGYTFGSGTRLTVV.

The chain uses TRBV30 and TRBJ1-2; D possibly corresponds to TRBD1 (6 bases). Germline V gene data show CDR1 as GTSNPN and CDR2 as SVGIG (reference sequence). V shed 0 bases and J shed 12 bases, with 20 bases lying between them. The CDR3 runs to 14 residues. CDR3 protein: CAWSVRGGGLGHTF. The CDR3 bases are TGTGCCTGGAGTGTGAGGGGGGGCGGCTTGGGTCACACCTTC. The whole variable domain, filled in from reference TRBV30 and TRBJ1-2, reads SQTIHQWPATLVQPVGSPLSLECTVEGTSNPNLYWYRQAAGRGLQLLFYSVGIGQISSEVPQNLSASRPQDRQFILSSKKLLLSDSGFYLCAWSVRGGGLGHTFGSGTRLTVV.

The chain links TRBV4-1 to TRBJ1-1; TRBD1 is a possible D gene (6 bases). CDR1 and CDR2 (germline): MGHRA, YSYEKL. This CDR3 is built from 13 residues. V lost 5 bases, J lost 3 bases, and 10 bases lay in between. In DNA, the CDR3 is TGCGCCAGCAGCGACAGGCTGGACACTGAAGCTTTCTTT. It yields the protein CASSDRLDTEAFF.